This TCR beta chain was captured in a study of vaccination and CD4 T cells after COVID-19. Treatment reported: roughly 10-day PBMC culture with coronavirus spike peptide pools or control peptides (ViraFEST assay). This clonotype occurred a few times. Its antigen is undetermined. This CDR3 spans 11 amino acids. CDR1 and CDR2 (germline): SNHLY, FYNNEI. Deletions cut 3 bases from V and 5 bases from J, with 4 bases between. Once obtained from cultured CD4+ T cells, the DNA was sequenced using the Oncomine TCR Beta short-read assay. TCRdb analysed the PCR reads with MiXCR anew, one entry per CDR3 protein. Seen here are 15,000 to 20,000 distinct CDR3 sequences, about three quarters observed once, and the top ten hold about 16%.

Sample: CD4+ T cells from blood, cultured in vitro. This TCR came from a human donor who had recovered from COVID-19. The J gene is TRBJ1-1, the V gene TRBV2; D is unclear. The CDR3 loop is CASSESTEAFF. DNA of the CDR3: TGTGCCAGCAGTGAGTCTACTGAAGCTTTCTTT.